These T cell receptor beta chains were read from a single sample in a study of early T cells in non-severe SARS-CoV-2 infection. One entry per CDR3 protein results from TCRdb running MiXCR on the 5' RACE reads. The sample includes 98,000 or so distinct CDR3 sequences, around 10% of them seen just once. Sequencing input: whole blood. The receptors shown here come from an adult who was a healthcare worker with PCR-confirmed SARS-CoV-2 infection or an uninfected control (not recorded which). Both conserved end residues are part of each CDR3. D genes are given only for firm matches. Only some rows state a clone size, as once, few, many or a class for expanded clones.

CSARVASTEAFF | TGCAGTGCTAGAGTGGCGTCCACTGAAGCTTTCTTT | TRBV20-1 | many | TRBJ1-1 | -
CASTAGGGETQYF | TGTGCCAGCACCGCTGGAGGCGGAGAGACCCAGTACTTC | TRBV11-2 | - | TRBJ2-5 | -
CASSAGQDYGYTF | TGTGCCAGCAGCGCCGGACAGGACTATGGCTACACCTTC | TRBV7-6 | - | TRBJ1-2 | TRBD1
CSVVMGSTDTQYF | TGCAGCGTTGTAATGGGTAGCACAGATACGCAGTATTTT | TRBV29-1 | - | TRBJ2-3 | -
CSAREAGWQPQHF | TGCAGTGCTAGAGAGGCAGGGTGGCAGCCCCAGCATTTT | TRBV20-1 | - | TRBJ1-5 | -
CASSVGGGPTGELFF | TGTGCCAGCAGCGTAGGAGGGGGCCCCACCGGGGAGCTGTTTTTT | TRBV9 | few | TRBJ2-2 | TRBD1
CASSLDGRHQETQYF | TGCGCCAGCAGCTTGGACGGGCGCCACCAAGAGACCCAGTACTTC | TRBV5-1 | many | TRBJ2-5 | -
CASSLVAHQETQYF | TGTGCCAGCAGCTTGGTGGCTCACCAAGAGACCCAGTACTTC | TRBV5-8 | few | TRBJ2-5 | -
CASSANEQFF | TGTGCCAGCAGTGCCAATGAGCAGTTCTTC | TRBV12-3/TRBV12-4 | - | TRBJ2-1 | -
CSVLGQSSGYTDTQYF | TGCAGCGTTCTCGGCCAGTCCAGCGGCTACACAGATACGCAGTATTTT | TRBV29-1 | few | TRBJ2-3 | -
CASSSSRFGVTEAFF | TGCGCCAGCAGCTCATCACGATTTGGGGTCACTGAAGCTTTCTTT | TRBV5-1 | few | TRBJ1-1 | -
CASSLETGGGAKNIQYF | TGTGCCAGCAGCCTAGAAACAGGTGGGGGAGCCAAAAACATTCAGTACTTC | TRBV11-2 | - | TRBJ2-4 | -
CASRSWGLFYEQYF | TGTGCCAGCAGAAGCTGGGGACTTTTCTACGAGCAGTACTTC | TRBV6-2/TRBV6-3 | many | TRBJ2-7 | -
CASSLVLAGGPGYEQFF | TGTGCCAGCAGCTTGGTACTAGCGGGAGGGCCTGGTTATGAGCAGTTCTTC | TRBV5-4 | - | TRBJ2-1 | TRBD2
CASSQGGGFYGYTF | TGTGCCAGCAGCCAAGGAGGAGGATTCTATGGCTACACCTTC | TRBV14 | - | TRBJ1-2 | -
CASSQEGQTRREKLFF | TGCGCCAGCAGCCAAGAGGGACAGACCCGACGGGAAAAACTGTTTTTT | TRBV4-1 | - | TRBJ1-4 | TRBD1
CASSLRTLLGNQPQHF | TGTGCCAGCAGTTTGCGGACTCTCTTAGGGAATCAGCCCCAGCATTTT | TRBV6-2/TRBV6-3 | many | TRBJ1-5 | -
CASSSQTNTEAFF | TGCGCCAGCAGCTCCCAGACGAACACTGAAGCTTTCTTT | TRBV5-1 | few | TRBJ1-1 | -
CASSEERAGEQFF | TGTGCCAGCAGTGAAGAGCGTGCGGGAGAGCAGTTCTTC | TRBV2 | few | TRBJ2-1 | -
CASSRTSGGIDTQYF | TGCGCCAGCAGTCGGACTAGCGGGGGAATCGATACGCAGTATTTT | TRBV10-2 | few | TRBJ2-3 | TRBD2
CAISPGTSVQETQYF | TGTGCCATCAGTCCCGGGACTAGCGTCCAAGAGACCCAGTACTTC | TRBV10-3 | many | TRBJ2-5 | TRBD2
CASSSPGLALRGQYF | TGTGCCAGCAGTTCCCCGGGACTAGCCCTTCGGGGGCAGTACTTC | TRBV12-3/TRBV12-4 | few | TRBJ2-7 | TRBD2
CANDRANPYEQYF | TGTGCCAATGACAGAGCCAACCCCTACGAGCAGTACTTC | TRBV19 | many | TRBJ2-7 | -
CASGLTGVKYEQYF | TGTGCTAGTGGTTTGACAGGGGTCAAGTACGAGCAGTACTTC | TRBV12-5 | - | TRBJ2-7 | TRBD1
CASSPRGTSGARQYF | TGTGCCAGCAGTCCCCGTGGGACTAGCGGGGCCCGGCAGTACTTC | TRBV12-3/TRBV12-4 | - | TRBJ2-7 | TRBD2
CATSDRQGAYNEQFF | TGTGCCACCAGTGACCGACAGGGGGCTTACAATGAGCAGTTCTTC | TRBV24-1 | - | TRBJ2-1 | TRBD1
CASSVAPGIKSSPLHF | TGTGCCAGCAGCGTAGCGCCGGGGATTAAGAGTTCACCCCTCCACTTT | TRBV9 | - | TRBJ1-6 | -
CSAPRGGRDYNEQFF | TGCAGTGCTCCCCGGGGGGGGCGGGACTACAATGAGCAGTTCTTC | TRBV20-1 | - | TRBJ2-1 | TRBD2
CASSPVDLNYGYTF | TGTGCCAGCAGCCCGGTAGACCTGAACTATGGCTACACCTTC | TRBV27 | few | TRBJ1-2 | -
CASSPGKVFNQPQHF | TGTGCCAGCAGTCCGGGTAAGGTTTTCAATCAGCCCCAGCATTTT | TRBV12-3/TRBV12-4 | - | TRBJ1-5 | -
CASSLWDNEQFF | TGTGCCAGCAGTTTATGGGACAATGAGCAGTTCTTC | TRBV12-3/TRBV12-4 | - | TRBJ2-1 | -
CASSLRGSRFQMELFF | TGTGCCAGCAGTTTAAGAGGCAGCCGCTTTCAAATGGAACTGTTTTTT | TRBV28 | - | TRBJ1-4 | -
CASKPNAGAPSDTQYF | TGTGCCAGCAAGCCCAACGCGGGGGCCCCCTCAGATACGCAGTATTTT | TRBV27 | - | TRBJ2-3 | -
CASSDSRAYEQYF | TGCGCCAGCAGCGACAGCAGGGCCTACGAGCAGTACTTC | TRBV4-1 | - | TRBJ2-7 | -
CASSSGQDLSGANVLTF | TGTGCCAGCAGTTCCGGACAGGACCTCTCTGGGGCCAACGTCCTGACTTTC | TRBV6-5 | many | TRBJ2-6 | TRBD1
CASSSLQGSKNIQYF | TGTGCCAGCAGTTCTTTACAGGGCTCCAAAAACATTCAGTACTTC | TRBV6-6 | many | TRBJ2-4 | -
CSARQTGFTTEAFF | TGCAGTGCTAGGCAGACAGGGTTTACGACTGAAGCTTTCTTT | TRBV20-1 | - | TRBJ1-1 | TRBD1
CASGTDGGETQYF | TGTGCCAGCGGGACTGACGGGGGCGAGACCCAGTACTTC | TRBV12-3/TRBV12-4 | few | TRBJ2-5 | -
CASSLVLGQPQHF | TGCGCCAGCAGCTTGGTGCTGGGGCAGCCCCAGCATTTT | TRBV5-1 | few | TRBJ1-5 | -
CASSPTGAVNFEQYF | TGTGCCAGCAGCCCCACAGGGGCCGTAAATTTCGAGCAGTACTTC | TRBV7-3 | many | TRBJ2-7 | TRBD1
CASKGSRTATNEKLFF | TGTGCCAGCAAGGGCAGCAGGACTGCAACTAATGAAAAACTGTTTTTT | TRBV27 | few | TRBJ1-4 | -
CSVRGSQGDNIQYF | TGCAGCGTTCGGGGATCACAGGGTGATAACATTCAGTACTTC | TRBV29-1 | few | TRBJ2-4 | -
CASSSPADGFEQFF | TGTGCCAGCAGCTCTCCGGCCGACGGGTTTGAGCAGTTCTTC | TRBV7-3 | - | TRBJ2-1 | -
CASSGTRTGPFYEQYF | TGCGCCAGCAGCGGGACCCGGACAGGGCCCTTCTACGAGCAGTACTTC | TRBV5-1 | - | TRBJ2-7 | TRBD1
CASSPTSGGTYEQYF | TGTGCCAGCAGCCCGACTAGCGGGGGGACCTACGAGCAGTACTTC | TRBV3-1 | few | TRBJ2-7 | TRBD2
CASSLAFDRRLNTEAFF | TGTGCCAGCAGCTTAGCCTTTGACAGGAGATTGAACACTGAAGCTTTCTTT | TRBV11-2 | few | TRBJ1-1 | -
CASRAGSQAHEQYF | TGCGCCAGCAGAGCCGGGTCCCAAGCCCACGAGCAGTACTTC | TRBV10-1 | - | TRBJ2-7 | -
CASRSYSGSIADTQYF | TGCGCCAGCAGATCATACAGCGGGAGTATCGCAGATACGCAGTATTTT | TRBV5-1 | few | TRBJ2-3 | TRBD2
CAWSHEDEQYF | TGTGCCTGGAGTCACGAAGACGAGCAGTACTTC | TRBV30 | few | TRBJ2-7 | -
CTSSESQAAEAFF | TGTACCAGCAGTGAGTCCCAGGCGGCGGAAGCTTTCTTT | TRBV6-4 | few | TRBJ1-1 | -
CAAGAGSGNTIYF | TGTGCCGCAGGCGCGGGCTCTGGAAACACCATATATTTT | TRBV7-9 | few | TRBJ1-3 | -
CASSLGPFYGYTF | TGTGCCAGCAGCTTAGGTCCGTTCTATGGCTACACCTTC | TRBV7-9 | medium-sized | TRBJ1-2 | -
CASSRLDLVAEAFF | TGTGCCAGCTCCCGTTTGGATTTGGTCGCTGAAGCTTTCTTT | TRBV18 | once | TRBJ1-1 | -
CSAVTGKQPQHF | TGCAGTGCTGTGACAGGGAAACAGCCCCAGCATTTT | TRBV20-1 | many | TRBJ1-5 | TRBD1
CASSLSLAGGSDTQYF | TGCGCCAGCAGCTTGTCGCTAGCGGGGGGCTCAGATACGCAGTATTTT | TRBV5-1 | few | TRBJ2-3 | TRBD2